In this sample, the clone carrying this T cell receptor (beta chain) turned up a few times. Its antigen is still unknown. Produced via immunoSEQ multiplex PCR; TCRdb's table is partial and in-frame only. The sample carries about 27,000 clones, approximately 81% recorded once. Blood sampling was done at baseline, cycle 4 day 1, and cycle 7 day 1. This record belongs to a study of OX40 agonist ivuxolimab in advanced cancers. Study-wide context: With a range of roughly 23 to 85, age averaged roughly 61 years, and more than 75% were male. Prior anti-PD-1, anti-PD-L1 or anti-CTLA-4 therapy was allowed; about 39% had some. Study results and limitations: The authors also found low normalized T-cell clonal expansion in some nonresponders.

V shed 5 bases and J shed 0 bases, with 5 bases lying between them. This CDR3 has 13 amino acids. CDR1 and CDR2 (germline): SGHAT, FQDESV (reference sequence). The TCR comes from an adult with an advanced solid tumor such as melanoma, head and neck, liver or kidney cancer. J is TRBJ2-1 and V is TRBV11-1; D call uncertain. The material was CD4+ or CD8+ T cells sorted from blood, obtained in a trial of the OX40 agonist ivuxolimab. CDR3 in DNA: TGTGCCAGCAGCCCCGACTCCTACAATGAGCAGTTCTTC. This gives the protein CASSPDSYNEQFF.